A selection of T cell receptor beta chains follows, all from one sample in a study of T-cell memory formation after mild COVID-19. TCRdb redid the calling of the 5' RACE reads with MiXCR, one entry per CDR3 protein. The data show some 50,000 distinct CDR3 sequences, 12% seen once. Sequencing input: PBMCs or a T cell subset sorted from them (not recorded which). The source is a young man who had mild COVID-19 (a few samples of this study predate the infection). Cell type and time point are not known. CDR3s include the opening cysteine and the closing phenylalanine or tryptophan. The D gene is left open where the match is weak. Only part of the rows carry a size: once, few, many, or a class if the clone is expanded.

d_gene	v_gene	abundance	j_gene	CDR3aa	CDR3nt
TRBD1	TRBV5-1	many	TRBJ2-7	CASSGVTGKVGYEQYF	TGCGCCAGCAGCGGGGTGACAGGGAAGGTAGGCTACGAGCAGTACTTC
-	TRBV14	-	TRBJ1-2	CASSQEFMAVQGYTF	TGTGCCAGCAGCCAAGAGTTCATGGCAGTTCAGGGGTACACCTTC
-	TRBV18	-	TRBJ2-7	CASSPSPTGSSYEQYF	TGTGCCAGCTCACCCTCCCCGACAGGATCCTCCTACGAGCAGTACTTC
TRBD2	TRBV24-1	-	TRBJ2-2	CATSEPGLDDSGELFF	TGTGCCACCAGTGAGCCGGGACTAGACGATTCCGGGGAGCTGTTTTTT
-	TRBV12-3/TRBV12-4	many	TRBJ1-1	CASSFAGNTEAFF	TGTGCCAGCAGTTTTGCGGGCAACACTGAAGCTTTCTTT
-	TRBV20-1	-	TRBJ2-7	CSARGRGGIEQYF	TGCAGTGCTAGGGGCAGGGGAGGGATCGAGCAGTACTTC
-	TRBV5-1	-	TRBJ1-1	CASSLPSGARGTEAFF	TGCGCCAGCAGCCTACCCTCAGGGGCCCGGGGCACTGAAGCTTTCTTT
-	TRBV20-1	few	TRBJ1-1	CSANRLGTEAFF	TGCAGTGCTAACCGCCTGGGCACTGAAGCTTTCTTT
-	TRBV5-1	many	TRBJ2-2	CASTGTAYTGELFF	TGCGCCAGCACCGGGACCGCCTACACCGGGGAGCTGTTTTTT
TRBD1	TRBV7-2	-	TRBJ1-2	CASSSPGGTGSGYTF	TGTGCCAGCAGCTCACCGGGCGGGACAGGGTCTGGCTACACCTTC
-	TRBV15	many	TRBJ2-5	CATSREDAQETQYF	TGTGCCACCAGCAGAGAGGATGCGCAAGAGACCCAGTACTTC
-	TRBV7-8	-	TRBJ1-3	CASSLGSGNTIYF	TGTGCCAGCAGCCTCGGGTCCGGAAACACCATATATTTT
-	TRBV28	-	TRBJ2-3	CASNSLGVFRADTQYF	TGTGCCAGCAACTCCTTGGGGGTTTTTAGGGCAGATACGCAGTATTTT
-	TRBV6-5	few	TRBJ2-3	CASSDGDLRDTQYF	TGTGCCAGCAGCGACGGGGACCTTCGTGATACGCAGTATTTT
-	TRBV6-5	few	TRBJ1-2	CASRDDAGGYTF	TGTGCCAGCAGGGATGATGCCGGGGGCTACACCTTC
-	TRBV6-2/TRBV6-3	-	TRBJ2-1	CASSYRPYNEQFF	TGTGCCAGCAGTTATCGGCCCTACAATGAGCAGTTCTTC
TRBD1	TRBV27	-	TRBJ1-2	CASSLKGASYGYTF	TGTGCCAGCAGTTTAAAGGGGGCAAGCTATGGCTACACCTTC
-	TRBV5-1	few	TRBJ2-5	CASSLVSRKGQETQYF	TGCGCCAGCAGCTTGGTATCCAGAAAGGGACAAGAGACCCAGTACTTC
-	TRBV12-3/TRBV12-4	few	TRBJ2-4	CASSWTAFKNIQYF	TGTGCCAGCAGTTGGACAGCTTTCAAAAACATTCAGTACTTC
-	TRBV20-1	-	TRBJ1-4	CSASVRVDEKLFF	TGCAGTGCTAGCGTTCGGGTCGACGAAAAACTGTTTTTT